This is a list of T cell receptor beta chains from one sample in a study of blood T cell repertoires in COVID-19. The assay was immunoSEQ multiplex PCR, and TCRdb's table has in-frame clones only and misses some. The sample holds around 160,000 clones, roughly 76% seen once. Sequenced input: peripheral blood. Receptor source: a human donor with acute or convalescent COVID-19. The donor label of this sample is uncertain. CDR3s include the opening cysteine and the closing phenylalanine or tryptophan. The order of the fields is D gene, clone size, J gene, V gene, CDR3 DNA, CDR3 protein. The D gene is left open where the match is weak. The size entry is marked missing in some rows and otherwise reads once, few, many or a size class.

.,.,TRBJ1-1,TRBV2,TGTGCCAGCAGCCCACGGGTAAACACTGAAGCTTTCTTT,CASSPRVNTEAFF
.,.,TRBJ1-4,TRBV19,TGTGCCACCGAATCCCGGGGTAATGAAAAACTGTTTTTT,CATESRGNEKLFF
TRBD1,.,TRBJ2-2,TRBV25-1,TGTGCCAGCAGCCAGGGACAGGGAAACACCGGGGAGCTGTTTTTT,CASSQGQGNTGELFF
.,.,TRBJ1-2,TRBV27,TGTGCCAGCAGTTTAGGTCAGGATGGGTATGGCTACACCTTC,CASSLGQDGYGYTF
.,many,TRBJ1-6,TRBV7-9,TGTGCCAGCAGCTTAGTGTACAGGAATTCACCCCTCCACTTT,CASSLVYRNSPLHF
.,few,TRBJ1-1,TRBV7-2,TGTGCCAGCAGCTCCAGATCTGGACAGTTGAACACTGAAGCTTTCTTT,CASSSRSGQLNTEAFF
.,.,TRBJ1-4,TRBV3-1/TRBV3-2,TGTGCCAGCAGCAGAGGGCATCCCAGAGAAAAACTGTTTTTT,CASSRGHPREKLFF
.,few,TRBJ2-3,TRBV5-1,TGCGCCAGCAGCCCCCGAGGGGGAGTCCTATCAAACACAGATACGCAGTATTTT,CASSPRGGVLSNTDTQYF
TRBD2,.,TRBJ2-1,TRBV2,TGTGCCAGCAGTGAGGGAGCGGGGGGTCAGTACAATGAGCAGTTCTTC,CASSEGAGGQYNEQFF
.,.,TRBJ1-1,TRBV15,TGTGCCACCAGCAGTACTCCAGGTTACACTGAAGCTTTCTTT,CATSSTPGYTEAFF
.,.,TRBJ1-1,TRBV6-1,TGTGCCAGCAGTGAAGTCCCCCTTCAGGGGAACACTGAAGCTTTCTTT,CASSEVPLQGNTEAFF
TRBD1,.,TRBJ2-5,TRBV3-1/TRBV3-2,TGTGCCAGCAGGCAACAGGGGCCGCAAGAGACCCAGTACTTC,CASRQQGPQETQYF
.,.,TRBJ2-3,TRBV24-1,TGTGCCACCGGACTTCCTGAGGGAGATACGCAGTATTTT,CATGLPEGDTQYF
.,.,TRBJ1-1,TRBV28,TGTGCCACCTCGGTGGAGCAATTGAACACTGAAGCTTTCTTT,CATSVEQLNTEAFF
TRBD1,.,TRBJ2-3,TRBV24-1,TGTGCCACCAGTGACATGGCCAAAGGGGGCTCGTCCACAGATACGCAGTATTTT,CATSDMAKGGSSTDTQYF
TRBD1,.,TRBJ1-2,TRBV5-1,TGCGCCAGCAGCCGTGACAGGGTAGGTGGCTACACCTTC,CASSRDRVGGYTF
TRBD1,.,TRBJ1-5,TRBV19,TGTGCCACTCGGACAGGGGGAACGCCCCAGCATTTT,CATRTGGTPQHF
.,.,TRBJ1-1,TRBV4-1,TGCGCCAGCAGCCACAGGGAAGGGAACACTGAAGCTTTCTTT,CASSHREGNTEAFF
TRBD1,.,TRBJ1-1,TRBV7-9,TGTGCCAGCAGCTTAGGAGGGGGCCCCCTCGAAGCTTTCTTT,CASSLGGGPLEAFF
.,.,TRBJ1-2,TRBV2,TGTGCCAGCAGTGGTGAGGGCAGGGGTAGAAATGGCTACACCTTC,CASSGEGRGRNGYTF
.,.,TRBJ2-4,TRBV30,TGTGCCTGGGCCCGGGACGGGAGCCAAAACATTCAGTACTTC,CAWARDGSQNIQYF
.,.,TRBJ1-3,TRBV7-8,TGTGCCAGCAGGGCCCCCAGGGAAGTTGGTGGAAACACCATATATTTT,CASRAPREVGGNTIYF
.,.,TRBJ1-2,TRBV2,TGTGCCAGCAGTGAAGCGGCCACATCGAGGGGCTACACCTTC,CASSEAATSRGYTF
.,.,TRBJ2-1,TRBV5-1,TGCGCCAGCAGCCTACCGGGACATAGCTCCTACAATGAGCAGTTCTTC,CASSLPGHSSYNEQFF
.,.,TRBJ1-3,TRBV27,TGTGCCAGCTACGAGGGACATGGAAACACCATATATTTT,CASYEGHGNTIYF
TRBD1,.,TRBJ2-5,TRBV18,TGTGCCAGCTCACCGCCCCAAGGGACAGGGCGTGAGACCCAGTACTTC,CASSPPQGTGRETQYF
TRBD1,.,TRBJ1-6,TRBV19,TGTGCCACCCACCCTGGAGGGGACAGGGCGACACCCCTCCACTTT,CATHPGGDRATPLHF